This T cell receptor beta chain was retrieved from a study of T cells after yellow fever vaccination. As for the study in general: Fractions of limited cellularity were prepared by means of SMART-Seq v4 Ultra Low Input. Study observations and caveats: Secondary responses were weaker yet peaked faster, day 5 versus 15. Researchers noted that a small share of clonotypes showed up in both CD4 and CD8 compartments. Once the booster was given, most primary-vaccination clones reappeared, at about 97% for CD4 and 88% for CD8.

Using its own MiXCR run on the 5' RACE reads, TCRdb lists one record per CDR3 protein. Found here are 500,000 to 650,000 distinct CDR3 sequences, less than 15% of them singletons; the top ten hold over 11%. Notes on this clonotype: The antigen is undetermined.

With V trimmed by 0 bases and J by 7 bases, 14 bases remained unmatched. Looked up from germline, CDR1 is LGHNA and CDR2 is YSLEER. This CDR3 is built from 18 residues. The chain is built from TRBV4-3 and TRBJ2-3; 9 bases fit TRBD1. This specimen consisted of PBMCs, obtained on the day of the yellow fever booster vaccination. The sequence was collected from a man aged 30 to 45 who received the YFV17D yellow fever vaccine. As DNA, the CDR3 is TGCGCCAGCAGCCAAGAAGTGGTCGGACAGGGGTTGGTAAATACGCAGTATTTT. It translates to CASSQEVVGQGLVNTQYF.